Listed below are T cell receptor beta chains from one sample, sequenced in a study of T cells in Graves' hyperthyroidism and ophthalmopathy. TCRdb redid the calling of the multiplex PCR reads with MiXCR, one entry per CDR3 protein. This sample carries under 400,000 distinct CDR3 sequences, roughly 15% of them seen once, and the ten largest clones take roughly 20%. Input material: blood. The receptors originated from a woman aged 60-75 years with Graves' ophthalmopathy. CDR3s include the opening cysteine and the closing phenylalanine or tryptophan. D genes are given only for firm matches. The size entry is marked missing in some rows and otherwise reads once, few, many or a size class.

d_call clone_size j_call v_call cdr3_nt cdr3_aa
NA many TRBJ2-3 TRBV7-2 TGTGCCAGCAGCTTAGCTCGCGACAGGCTTACTAGCACAGATACGCAGTATTTT CASSLARDRLTSTDTQYF
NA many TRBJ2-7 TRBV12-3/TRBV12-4 TGTGCCAGCAGTCTGACCCGGCGGGACGAGCAGTACTTC CASSLTRRDEQYF
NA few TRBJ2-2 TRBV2 TGTGCCAGCAGTTTTCTAGCTGGCGGGGAGCTGTTTTTT CASSFLAGGELFF
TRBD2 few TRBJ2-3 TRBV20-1 TGCAGTGCTCCAACTAGCGGACCTAGCACAGATACGCAGTATTTT CSAPTSGPSTDTQYF
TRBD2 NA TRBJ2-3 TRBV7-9 TGTGCCAGCGGCACTCCTAGCGGGAGGGCCTCAGATACGCAGTATTTT CASGTPSGRASDTQYF
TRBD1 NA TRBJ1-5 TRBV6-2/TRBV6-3 TGTGCCAGCAAAGGGACAGGGCGGTATAGCAATCAGCCCCAGCATTTT CASKGTGRYSNQPQHF
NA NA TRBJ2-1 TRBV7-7 TGTGCTAGCAGCTTGGGGGGGCAAAGCAATGAGCAGTTCTTC CASSLGGQSNEQFF
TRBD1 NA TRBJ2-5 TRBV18 TGTGCCAGCTCACAGAGGACAGGGGTCAAAGAGACCCAGTACTTC CASSQRTGVKETQYF
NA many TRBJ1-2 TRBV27 TGTGCCAGCAGTTGGGGGGCGGACTATGGCTACACCTTC CASSWGADYGYTF
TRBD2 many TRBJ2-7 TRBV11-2 TGTGCCAGCAGCTTAGACGGCGGGAGGGCCTCCTACGAGCAGTACTTC CASSLDGGRASYEQYF
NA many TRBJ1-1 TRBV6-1 TGTGCCAGCAGTGAATTCAGCCGAGGGGAAGCTTTCTTT CASSEFSRGEAFF
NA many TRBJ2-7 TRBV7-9 TGTGCCAGCAGCTTAGTTACAGGCGAGCAGTACTTC CASSLVTGEQYF
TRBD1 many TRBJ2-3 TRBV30 TGTGCCTGGACGACAGGGATAGGATCAGATACGCAGTATTTT CAWTTGIGSDTQYF
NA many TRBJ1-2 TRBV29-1 TGCAGCGTTGATGTGGGGGGCGATAACTATGGCTACACCTTC CSVDVGGDNYGYTF
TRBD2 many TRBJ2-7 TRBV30 TGTGTCCTGGAGTCATGGACTAGCGGGATGGGCGAGCAGTACTTC CVLESWTSGMGEQYF
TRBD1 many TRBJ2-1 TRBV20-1 TGCAGTGCTAGGGGCAGGGGGCAAAATGAGCAGTTCTTC CSARGRGQNEQFF
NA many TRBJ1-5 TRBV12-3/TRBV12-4 TGTGCCAGCAGTGCCGGGACAACCACCAATCAGCCCCAGCATTTT CASSAGTTTNQPQHF
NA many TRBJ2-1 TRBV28 TGTGCCAGCAGTTCCTTTGGGCCCTCCTACAATGAGCAGTTCTTC CASSSFGPSYNEQFF
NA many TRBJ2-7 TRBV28 TGTGCCAGCACTTGGATGGGCGGCCTGCCCTACGAGCAGTACTTC CASTWMGGLPYEQYF
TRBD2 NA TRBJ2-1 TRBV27 TGTGCCAGCAGTTACACTAGCGGGGGGATCAATGAGCAGTTCTTC CASSYTSGGINEQFF
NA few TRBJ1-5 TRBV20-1 TGCAGTGCTAGAAATCAGCCCCAGCATTTT CSARNQPQHF
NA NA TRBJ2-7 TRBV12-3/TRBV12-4 TGTGCCAGCAGTAATGGGTTCTACGAGCAGTACTTC CASSNGFYEQYF
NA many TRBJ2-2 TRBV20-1 TGCAGTGCTAGACACAGCACCGGGGAGCTGTTTTTT CSARHSTGELFF
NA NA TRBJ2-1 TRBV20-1 TGCAGTGCTAAACCCCCCTTTTGGGCCCCCACTTACAATGAGCAGTTCTTC CSAKPPFWAPTYNEQFF
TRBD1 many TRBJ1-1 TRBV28 TGTGCCAGCAGTTTACTCCCGGGACAGGGACGCGCTGAAGCTTTCTTT CASSLLPGQGRAEAFF
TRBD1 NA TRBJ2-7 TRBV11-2 TGTGCCAGCAGCTCCGGACAGGGGGCGGCTAGCGGGACAGGGTCCCCCTACGAGCAGTACTTC CASSSGQGAASGTGSPYEQYF
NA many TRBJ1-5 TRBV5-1 TGCGCCAGCAGCTTGGAGGGGAATAGCAATCAGCCCCAGCATTTT CASSLEGNSNQPQHF
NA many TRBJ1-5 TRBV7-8 TGTGCCAGCAGCTTATTGAGCAATCAGCCCCAGCATTTT CASSLLSNQPQHF
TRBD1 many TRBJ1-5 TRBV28 TGTGCCAGCAGTGCAAGACAGGGGGCTGGAAGCAATCAGCCCCAGCATTTT CASSARQGAGSNQPQHF
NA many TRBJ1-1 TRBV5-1 TGCGCCAGCAGCCCAGAGGGACTTTTCGTGGCTGAAGCTTTCTTT CASSPEGLFVAEAFF
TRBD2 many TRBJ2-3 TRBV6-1 TGTGCCAGCAGCCTCAGCGGGAGCGCAGATACGCAGTATTTT CASSLSGSADTQYF
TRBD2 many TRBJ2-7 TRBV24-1 TGTGCCACCAGAAGTACCGAGCTAGCGGGAGGCCCCTACGAGCAGTACTTC CATRSTELAGGPYEQYF
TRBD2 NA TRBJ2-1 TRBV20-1 TGCAGTGCTAGGGGTAGCGGGAGCCCCTACAATGAGCAGTTCTTC CSARGSGSPYNEQFF
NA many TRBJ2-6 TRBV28 TGTGCCAGCAGTGTCTCTGGGGCCAACGTCCTGACTTTC CASSVSGANVLTF
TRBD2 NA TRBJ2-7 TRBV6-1 TGTGCCAGCAGGGTAGCGGGAGCGGGCGAGCAGTACTTC CASRVAGAGEQYF
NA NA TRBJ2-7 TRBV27 TGTGCCAGCAGTTTGGTCTCAGGAGGGTACGAGCAGTACTTC CASSLVSGGYEQYF
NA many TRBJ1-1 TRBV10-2 TGCGCCAGCAGGCGGGGCACCATGAACACTGAAGCTTTCTTT CASRRGTMNTEAFF
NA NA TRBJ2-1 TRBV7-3 TGTGCCAGCAGCTTATTACAGATCAATGAGCAGTTCTTC CASSLLQINEQFF
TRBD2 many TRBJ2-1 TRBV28 TGTGCCAGCAGGGGGACTAGGGGGACTAATGAGCAGTTCTTC CASRGTRGTNEQFF
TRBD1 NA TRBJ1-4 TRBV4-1 TGCGCCAGCAGCCTTGACAGGGTTGAAAAACTGTTTTTT CASSLDRVEKLFF
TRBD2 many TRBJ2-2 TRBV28 TGTGCCAGCAGCCACCTCTCTAGCGGGGGTGGCGTGAACACCGGGGAGCTGTTTTTT CASSHLSSGGGVNTGELFF